One sample yielded the 8 T cell receptor beta chains listed below, sequenced in a study of blood T cell repertoires in COVID-19. Produced via immunoSEQ multiplex PCR; TCRdb's table is partial and in-frame only. The table shows around 270,000 clones, with 86% occurring only once. The sample consisted of peripheral blood. All receptors derive from a middle-aged man who had recovered from COVID-19.

The rearrangement links TRBV10-3 to TRBJ2-1; a weak D match, TRBD2 (6 bases). V lost 0 bases and J 0 bases, leaving 9 bases between the germline ends. Germline lookup yields CDR1 ENHRY and CDR2 SYGVKD. The length of the CDR3 is 16 residues. For the CDR3, the DNA is TGTGCCATCAGTGAGTCCAGGAGGGGCTCCTACAATGAGCAGTTCTTC. It translates to CAISESRRGSYNEQFF.

The genes are TRBV29-1 and TRBJ1-1; weak D call: TRBD1 (6 bases). The CDR3 loop spans 17 amino acids. V gave up 0 bases and J gave up 5 bases, with 22 bases separating them. Germline CDR1 is SQVTM and CDR2 is ANQGSEA. CDR3 in amino acids: CSVEDLRSQGLPTEAFF. CDR3 DNA sequence: TGCAGCGTTGAAGATTTAAGGTCGCAGGGGCTACCGACTGAAGCTTTCTTT.

The chain couples TRBV5-4 to TRBJ2-3; maybe TRBD2 (5 bases). Germline CDR1 SGHNT, CDR2 YYREEE (reference sequence). Trimming took off 3 bases at V and 5 bases at J, with 13 bases between the two ends. The CDR3 runs to 14 residues. Here the CDR3 reads CASSSPPRGDTQYF. The CDR3 DNA follows: TGTGCCAGCAGCTCCCCACCCCGGGGAGATACGCAGTATTTT.

The chain employs TRBV6-1 and TRBJ2-7, with TRBD2 identical over 11 bases. This CDR3 comprises 15 residues. V lost 2 bases to trimming and J lost 4 bases; unmatched junction nucleotides: 4. Looked up from germline, CDR1 is MNHNS and CDR2 is SASEGT. The CDR3 DNA reads TGTGCCAGCAGTGAATATGGACTAGCGGGTTACGAGCAGTACTTC. It encodes CASSEYGLAGYEQYF.

The rearrangement joins TRBV18 to TRBJ2-3, with 11 nucleotides matching TRBD2. Germline V lookup: CDR1 KGHSH, CDR2 LQKENI. There are 16 residues in the CDR3. V shed 3 bases and J 2 bases; nucleotides not matched to a gene: 4. CDR3 sequence reads: CASSPLSGGATDTQYF. In nucleotides, the CDR3 is TGTGCCAGCTCACCTCTTAGCGGGGGGGCCACAGATACGCAGTATTTT.

This CDR3 reads CASSAGTGNAEQYF. CDR3 DNA: TGTGCCAGTAGTGCAGGGACAGGGAATGCCGAGCAGTACTTC. The rearrangement joins TRBV19 to TRBJ2-7; 9 bases line up with TRBD1. J was trimmed by 6 bases and V by 5 bases; bases with no gene match: 8. CDR1 and CDR2 (germline): LNHDA, SQIVND (reference sequence). CDR3 length: 14 amino acids.

The V call is TRBV19, the J call TRBJ1-2; 9 nucleotides agree with TRBD1. Germline trimming cut 5 bases from V and 0 bases from J; bases unmatched to any gene: 4. Germline CDR1 and CDR2: LNHDA and SQIVND (reference sequence). This CDR3 spans 15 amino acids. CDR3 nucleotides: TGTGCCAGTAGTCCACAGGGGGCACCTAACTATGGCTACACCTTC. It encodes CASSPQGAPNYGYTF.

The chain couples TRBV7-8 to TRBJ1-1; 7 bases match TRBD1. Germline CDR1 is SGHVS and CDR2 is FQNEAQ. V dropped 5 bases and J dropped 4; count of bases not matched to a gene: 10. There are 15 residues in the CDR3. The CDR3 nucleotides read TGTGCCAGCAGCACGTACAAGGGGGCTGGCACTGAAGCTTTCTTT. This translates into CASSTYKGAGTEAFF. The full variable domain, completed using reference TRBV7-8 and TRBJ1-1, is GAGVSQSPRYKVAKRGQDVALRCDPISGHVSLFWYQQALGQGPEFLTYFQNEAQLDKSGLPSDRFFAERPEGSVSTLKIQRTQQEDSAVYLCASSTYKGAGTEAFFGQGTRLTVV.